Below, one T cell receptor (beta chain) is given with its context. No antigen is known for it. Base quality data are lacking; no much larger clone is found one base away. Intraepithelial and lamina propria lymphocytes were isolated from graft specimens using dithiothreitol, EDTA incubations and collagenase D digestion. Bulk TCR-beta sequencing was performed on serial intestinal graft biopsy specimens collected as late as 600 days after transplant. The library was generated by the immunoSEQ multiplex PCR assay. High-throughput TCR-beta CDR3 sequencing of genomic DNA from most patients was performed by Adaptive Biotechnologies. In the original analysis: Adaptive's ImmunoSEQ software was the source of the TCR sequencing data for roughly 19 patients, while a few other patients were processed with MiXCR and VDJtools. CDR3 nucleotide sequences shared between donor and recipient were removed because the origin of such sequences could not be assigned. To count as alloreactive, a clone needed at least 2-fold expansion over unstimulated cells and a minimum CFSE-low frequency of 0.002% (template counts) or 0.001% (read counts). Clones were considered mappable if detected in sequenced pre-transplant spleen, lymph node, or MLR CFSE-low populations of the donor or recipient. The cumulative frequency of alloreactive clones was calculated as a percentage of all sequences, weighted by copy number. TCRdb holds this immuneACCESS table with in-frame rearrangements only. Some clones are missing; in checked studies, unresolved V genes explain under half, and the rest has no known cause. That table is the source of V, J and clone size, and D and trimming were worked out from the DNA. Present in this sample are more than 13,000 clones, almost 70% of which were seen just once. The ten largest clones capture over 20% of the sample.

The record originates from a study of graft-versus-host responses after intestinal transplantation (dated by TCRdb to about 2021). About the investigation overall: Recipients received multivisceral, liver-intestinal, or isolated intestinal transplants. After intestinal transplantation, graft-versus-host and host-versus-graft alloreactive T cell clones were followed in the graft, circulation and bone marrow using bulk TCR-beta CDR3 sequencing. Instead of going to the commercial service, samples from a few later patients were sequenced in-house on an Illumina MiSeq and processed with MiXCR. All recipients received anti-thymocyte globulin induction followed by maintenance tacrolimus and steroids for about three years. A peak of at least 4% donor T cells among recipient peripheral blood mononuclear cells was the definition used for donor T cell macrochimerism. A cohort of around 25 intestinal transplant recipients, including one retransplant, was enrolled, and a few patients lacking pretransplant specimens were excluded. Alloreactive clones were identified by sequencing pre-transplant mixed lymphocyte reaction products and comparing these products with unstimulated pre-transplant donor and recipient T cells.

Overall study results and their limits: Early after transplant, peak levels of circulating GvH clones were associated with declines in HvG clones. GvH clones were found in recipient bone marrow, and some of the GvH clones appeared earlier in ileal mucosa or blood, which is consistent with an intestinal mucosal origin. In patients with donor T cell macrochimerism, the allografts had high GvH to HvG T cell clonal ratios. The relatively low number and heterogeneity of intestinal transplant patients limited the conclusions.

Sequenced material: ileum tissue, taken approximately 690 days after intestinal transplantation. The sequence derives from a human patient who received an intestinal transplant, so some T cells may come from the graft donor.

The nucleotide sequence is TGTGCCAGCTCACCCTCAGGGGACGAGCAGTACTTC. Translated, it reads CASSPSGDEQYF. The V and J segments used are TRBV18 and TRBJ2-7, and the D gene may be TRBD1, 6 bases matching. Looking up the germline V gene yields CDR1 KGHSH and CDR2 LQKENI. Cut back by 3 bases and 5 bases, the V and J ends lie 8 bases apart. Taken from cysteine to phenylalanine, the CDR3 has 12 residues. The read is trimmed to its CDR3 DNA, 36 bases read in frame from base 1.